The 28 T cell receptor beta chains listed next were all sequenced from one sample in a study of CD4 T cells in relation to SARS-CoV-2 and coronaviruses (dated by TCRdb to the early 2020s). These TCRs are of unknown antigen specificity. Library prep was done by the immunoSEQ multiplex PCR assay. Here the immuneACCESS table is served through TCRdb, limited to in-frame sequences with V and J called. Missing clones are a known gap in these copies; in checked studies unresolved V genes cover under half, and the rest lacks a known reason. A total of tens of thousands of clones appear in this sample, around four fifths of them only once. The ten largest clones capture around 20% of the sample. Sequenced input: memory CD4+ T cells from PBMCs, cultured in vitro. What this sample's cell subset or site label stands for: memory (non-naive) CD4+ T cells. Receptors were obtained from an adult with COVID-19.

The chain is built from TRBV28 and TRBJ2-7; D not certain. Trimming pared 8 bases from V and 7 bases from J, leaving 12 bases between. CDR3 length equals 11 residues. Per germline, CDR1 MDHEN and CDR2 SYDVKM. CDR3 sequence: CASSFLGEQYF. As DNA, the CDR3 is TGTGCCAGCTCTTTTCTCGGGGAGCAGTACTTC.

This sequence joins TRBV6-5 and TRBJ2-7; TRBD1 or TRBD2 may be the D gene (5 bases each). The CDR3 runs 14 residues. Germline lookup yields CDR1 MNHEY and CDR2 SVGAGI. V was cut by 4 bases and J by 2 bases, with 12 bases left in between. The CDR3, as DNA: TGTGCCAGCAGTTCCGGGGCGAGGGCCTACGAGCAGTACTTC. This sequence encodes CASSSGARAYEQYF.

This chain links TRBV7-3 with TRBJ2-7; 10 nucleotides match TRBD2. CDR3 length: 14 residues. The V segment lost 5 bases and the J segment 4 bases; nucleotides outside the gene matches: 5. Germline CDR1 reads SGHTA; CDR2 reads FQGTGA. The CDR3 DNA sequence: TGTGCCAGCAGCCAAGCTAGCGGGAGTTACGAGCAGTACTTC. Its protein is CASSQASGSYEQYF.

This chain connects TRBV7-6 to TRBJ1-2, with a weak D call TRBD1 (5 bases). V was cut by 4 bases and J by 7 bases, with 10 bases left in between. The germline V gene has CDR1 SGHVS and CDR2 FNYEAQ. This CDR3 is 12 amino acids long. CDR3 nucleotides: TGTGCCAGCAGCTCCGGTAGGGGTGGCTACACCTTC. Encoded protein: CASSSGRGGYTF.

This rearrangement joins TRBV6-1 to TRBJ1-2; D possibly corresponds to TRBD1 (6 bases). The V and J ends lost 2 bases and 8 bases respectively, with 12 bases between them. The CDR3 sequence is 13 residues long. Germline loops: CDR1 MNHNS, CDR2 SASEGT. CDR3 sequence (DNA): TGTGCCAGCAGTGAACTTGGGGGGCGAGGCTACACCTTC. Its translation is CASSELGGRGYTF.

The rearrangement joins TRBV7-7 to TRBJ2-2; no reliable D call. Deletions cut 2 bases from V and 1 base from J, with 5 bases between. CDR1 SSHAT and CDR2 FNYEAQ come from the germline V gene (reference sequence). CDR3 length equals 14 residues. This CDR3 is CASSLFENTGELFF. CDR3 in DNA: TGTGCCAGCAGCTTATTTGAGAACACCGGGGAGCTGTTTTTT.

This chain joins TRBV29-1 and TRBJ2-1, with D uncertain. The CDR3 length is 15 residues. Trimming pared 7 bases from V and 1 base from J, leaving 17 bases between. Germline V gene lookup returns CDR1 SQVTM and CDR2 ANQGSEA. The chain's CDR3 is CSADSSLSSYNEQFF. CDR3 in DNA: TGCAGCGCAGATAGCAGCCTAAGTTCCTACAATGAGCAGTTCTTC.

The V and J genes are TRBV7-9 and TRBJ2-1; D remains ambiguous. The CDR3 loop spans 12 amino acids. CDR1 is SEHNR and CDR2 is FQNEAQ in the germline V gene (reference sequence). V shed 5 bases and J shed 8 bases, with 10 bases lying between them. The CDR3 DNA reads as TGTGCCAGCAGCCCCATAGTAGATGAGCAGTTCTTC. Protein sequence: CASSPIVDEQFF.

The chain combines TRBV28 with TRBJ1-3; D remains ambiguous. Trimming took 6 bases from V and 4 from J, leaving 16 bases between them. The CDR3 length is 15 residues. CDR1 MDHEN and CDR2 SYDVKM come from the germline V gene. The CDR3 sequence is CASSSGVSGGNTIYF. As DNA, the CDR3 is TGTGCCAGCAGCTCGGGTGTTTCGGGGGGAAACACCATATATTTT.

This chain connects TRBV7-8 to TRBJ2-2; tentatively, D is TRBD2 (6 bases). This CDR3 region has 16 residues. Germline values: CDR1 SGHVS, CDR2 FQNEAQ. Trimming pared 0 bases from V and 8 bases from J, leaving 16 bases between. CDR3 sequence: CASSLAALGSTGELFF. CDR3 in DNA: TGTGCCAGCAGCTTAGCTGCCCTCGGGAGCACAGGGGAGCTGTTTTTT.

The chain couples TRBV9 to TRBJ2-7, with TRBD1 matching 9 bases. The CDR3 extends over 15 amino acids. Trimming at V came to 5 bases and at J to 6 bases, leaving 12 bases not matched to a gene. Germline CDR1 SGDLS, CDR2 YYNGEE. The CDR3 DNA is TGTGCCAGCAGTTCTCGCTCCGGGACAGGGAGCGAGCAGTACTTC. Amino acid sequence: CASSSRSGTGSEQYF.

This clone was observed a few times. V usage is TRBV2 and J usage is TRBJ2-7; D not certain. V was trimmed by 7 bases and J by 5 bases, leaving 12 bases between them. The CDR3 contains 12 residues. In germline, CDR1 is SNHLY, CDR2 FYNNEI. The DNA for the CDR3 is TGTGCCAGCACGGTAGGGTGGAACGAGCAGTACTTC. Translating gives CASTVGWNEQYF. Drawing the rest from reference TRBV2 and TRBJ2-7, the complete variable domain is EPEVTQTPSHQVTQMGQEVILRCVPISNHLYFYWYRQILGQKVEFLVSFYNNEISEKSEIFDDQFSVERPDGSNFTLKIRSTKLEDSAMYFCASTVGWNEQYFGPGTRLTVT.

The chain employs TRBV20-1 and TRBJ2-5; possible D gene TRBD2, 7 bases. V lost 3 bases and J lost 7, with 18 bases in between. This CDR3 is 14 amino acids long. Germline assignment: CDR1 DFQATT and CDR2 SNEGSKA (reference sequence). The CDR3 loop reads CSASKGGAGLTQYF. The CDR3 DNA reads TGCAGTGCTAGTAAAGGGGGGGCTGGATTGACCCAGTACTTC.

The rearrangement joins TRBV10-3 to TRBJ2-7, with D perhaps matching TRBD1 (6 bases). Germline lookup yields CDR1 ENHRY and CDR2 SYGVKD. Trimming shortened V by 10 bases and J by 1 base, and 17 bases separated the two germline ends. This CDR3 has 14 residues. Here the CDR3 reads CATSDSLESYEQYF. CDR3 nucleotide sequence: TGTGCCACCTCGGACAGTCTGGAGTCCTACGAGCAGTACTTC.

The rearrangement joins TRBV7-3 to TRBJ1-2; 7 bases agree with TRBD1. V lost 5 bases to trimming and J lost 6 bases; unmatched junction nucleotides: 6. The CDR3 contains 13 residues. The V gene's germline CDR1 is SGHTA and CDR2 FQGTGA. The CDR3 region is CASSQRDRDGYTF. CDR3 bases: TGTGCCAGCAGCCAAAGGGACAGAGATGGCTACACCTTC.

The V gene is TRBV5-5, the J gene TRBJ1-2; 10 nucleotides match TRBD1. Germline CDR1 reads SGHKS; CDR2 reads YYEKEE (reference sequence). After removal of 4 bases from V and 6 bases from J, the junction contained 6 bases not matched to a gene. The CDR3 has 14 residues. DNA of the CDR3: TGTGCCAGCAGCGGAGACAGGGGGCGCGATGGCTACACCTTC. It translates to CASSGDRGRDGYTF.

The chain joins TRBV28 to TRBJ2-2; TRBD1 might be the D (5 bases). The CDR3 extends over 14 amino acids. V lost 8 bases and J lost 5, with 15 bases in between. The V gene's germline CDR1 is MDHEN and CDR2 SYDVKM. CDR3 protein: CASGLGRQTGELFF. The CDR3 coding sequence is TGTGCCAGCGGGCTGGGCCGACAGACCGGGGAGCTGTTTTTT.

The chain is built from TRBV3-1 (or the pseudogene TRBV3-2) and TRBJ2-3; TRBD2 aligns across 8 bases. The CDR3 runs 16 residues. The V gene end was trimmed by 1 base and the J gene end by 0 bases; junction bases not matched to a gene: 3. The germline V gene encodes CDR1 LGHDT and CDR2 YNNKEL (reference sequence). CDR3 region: CASSQGLASSTDTQYF. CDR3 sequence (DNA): TGTGCCAGCAGCCAAGGACTAGCGTCTAGCACAGATACGCAGTATTTT.

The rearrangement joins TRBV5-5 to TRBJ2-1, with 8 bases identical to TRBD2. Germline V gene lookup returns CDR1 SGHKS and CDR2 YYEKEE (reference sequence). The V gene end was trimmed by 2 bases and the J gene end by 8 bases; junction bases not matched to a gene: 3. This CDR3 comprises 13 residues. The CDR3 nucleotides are TGTGCCAGCAGCTTTGGACTAGCCGATGAGCAGTTCTTC. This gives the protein CASSFGLADEQFF.

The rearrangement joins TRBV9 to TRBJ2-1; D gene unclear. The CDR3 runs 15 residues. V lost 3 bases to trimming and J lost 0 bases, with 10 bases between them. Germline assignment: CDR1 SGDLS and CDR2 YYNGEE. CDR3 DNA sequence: TGTGCCAGCAGCGGAGGCCTCGGCTCCTACAATGAGCAGTTCTTC. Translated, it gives CASSGGLGSYNEQFF.

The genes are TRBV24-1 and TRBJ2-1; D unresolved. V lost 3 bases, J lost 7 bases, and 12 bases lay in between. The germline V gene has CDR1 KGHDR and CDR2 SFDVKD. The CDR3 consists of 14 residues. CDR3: CATSDNGPVNEQFF. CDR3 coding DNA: TGTGCCACCAGTGATAACGGACCCGTAAATGAGCAGTTCTTC.

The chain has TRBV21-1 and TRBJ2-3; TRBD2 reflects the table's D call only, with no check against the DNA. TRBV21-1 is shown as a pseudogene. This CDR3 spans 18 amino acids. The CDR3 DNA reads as TGTGCCAGTCCCCAGGGACTAGCGGGAGGGCACTTCCCAGATACGCAGTATTTT. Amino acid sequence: CASPQGLAGGHFPDTQYF.

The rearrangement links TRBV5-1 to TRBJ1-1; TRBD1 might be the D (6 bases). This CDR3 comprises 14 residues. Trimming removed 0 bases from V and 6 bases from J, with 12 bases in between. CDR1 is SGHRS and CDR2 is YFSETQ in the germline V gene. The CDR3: CASSLGVRGAEAFF. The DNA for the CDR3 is TGCGCCAGCAGCTTGGGGGTTAGGGGGGCTGAAGCTTTCTTT.

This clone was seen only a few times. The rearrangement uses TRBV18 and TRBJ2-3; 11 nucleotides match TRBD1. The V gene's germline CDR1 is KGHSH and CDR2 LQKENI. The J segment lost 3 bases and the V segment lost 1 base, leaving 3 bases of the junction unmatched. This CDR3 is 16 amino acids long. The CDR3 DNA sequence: TGTGCCAGCTCACCACAGGGACAGGGGGGAACAGATACGCAGTATTTT. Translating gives CASSPQGQGGTDTQYF.

The CDR3 region is CASSQEPFSNQPQHF. The CDR3 DNA sequence: TGTGCCAGCAGCCAAGAGCCCTTTAGCAATCAGCCCCAGCATTTT. V is TRBV3-1 (or the pseudogene TRBV3-2) and J is TRBJ1-5; no definite D call. The germline V and J ends were trimmed by 0 bases and 0 bases, with 6 bases remaining between them. The CDR3 totals 15 residues. Germline loops: CDR1 LGHDT, CDR2 YNNKEL (reference sequence).

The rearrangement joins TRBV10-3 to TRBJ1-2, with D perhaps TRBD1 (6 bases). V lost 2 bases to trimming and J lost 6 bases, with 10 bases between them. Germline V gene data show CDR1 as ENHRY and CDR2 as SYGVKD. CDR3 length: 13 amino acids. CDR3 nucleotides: TGTGCCATCAGTGAGACAGGGCGGGATGGCTACACCTTC. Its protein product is CAISETGRDGYTF.

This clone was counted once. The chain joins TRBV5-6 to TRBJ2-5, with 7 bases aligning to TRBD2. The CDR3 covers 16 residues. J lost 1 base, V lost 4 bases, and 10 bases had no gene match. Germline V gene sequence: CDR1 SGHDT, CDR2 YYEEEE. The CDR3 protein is CASSPPSGSPQETQYF. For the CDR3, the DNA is TGTGCCAGCAGCCCACCTAGCGGAAGCCCCCAAGAGACCCAGTACTTC.

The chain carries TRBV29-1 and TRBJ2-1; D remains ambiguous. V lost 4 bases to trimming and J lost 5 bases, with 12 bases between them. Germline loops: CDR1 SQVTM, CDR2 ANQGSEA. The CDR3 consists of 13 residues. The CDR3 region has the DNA TGCAGCGTTGTTGTGGGGTGGGACAATGAGCAGTTCTTC. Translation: CSVVVGWDNEQFF.